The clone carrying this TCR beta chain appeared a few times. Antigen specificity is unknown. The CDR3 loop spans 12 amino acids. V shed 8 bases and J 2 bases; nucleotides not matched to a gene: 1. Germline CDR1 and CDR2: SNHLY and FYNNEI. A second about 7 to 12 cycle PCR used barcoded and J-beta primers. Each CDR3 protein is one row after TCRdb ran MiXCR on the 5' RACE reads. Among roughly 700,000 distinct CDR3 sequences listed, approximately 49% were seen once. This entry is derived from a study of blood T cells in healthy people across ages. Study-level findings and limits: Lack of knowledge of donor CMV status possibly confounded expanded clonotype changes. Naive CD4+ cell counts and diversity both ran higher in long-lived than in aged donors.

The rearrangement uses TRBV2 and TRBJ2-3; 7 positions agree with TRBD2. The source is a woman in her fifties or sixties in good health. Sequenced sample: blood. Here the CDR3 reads CASGRVTDTQYF. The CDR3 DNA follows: TGTGCCAGCGGGAGGGTCACAGATACGCAGTATTTT.